These T cell receptor beta chains were read from a single sample in a study of T cells in localized non-small cell lung cancer. Profiled with immunoSEQ multiplex PCR; TCRdb holds only in-frame clones, not every one. In the table there are around 2,700 clones, roughly 28% of which are singletons. Specimen: lung tumor tissue, collected before any cancer treatment. Receptor source: a female donor over 55 with stage II squamous cell lung carcinoma. CDR3s include the opening cysteine and the closing phenylalanine or tryptophan. D genes are given only for firm matches. For some rows the clone size is stated as once, few or many, or as a class when expanded; others skip it.

J gene: TRBJ2-1; V gene: TRBV6-8; D gene: TRBD2; clone size: .; CDR3 DNA: TGTGCCAGCAACAAACTTAGCGGGGGATACAATGAGCAGTTCTTC; CDR3 protein: CASNKLSGGYNEQFF
J gene: TRBJ2-3; V gene: TRBV6-8; D gene: TRBD2; clone size: once; CDR3 DNA: TGTGCCATCAGAGAATCTGGAACTAGCGGAAGCACAGATACGCAGTATTTT; CDR3 protein: CAIRESGTSGSTDTQYF
J gene: TRBJ2-4; V gene: TRBV11-3; D gene: TRBD1; clone size: .; CDR3 DNA: TGTGCCAGCAGTTCCGGGACAGGGGAGGGGAACATTCAGTACTTC; CDR3 protein: CASSSGTGEGNIQYF
J gene: TRBJ1-2; V gene: TRBV18; D gene: TRBD1; clone size: .; CDR3 DNA: TGTGCCAGCTCACTACAGGGGGCTAACTATGGCTACACCTTC; CDR3 protein: CASSLQGANYGYTF
J gene: TRBJ1-5; V gene: TRBV23-1; D gene: .; clone size: .; CDR3 DNA: TGCGCCAGCAGTCAACAGGACCCCGGGCCTTGCCAGCCCCAGCATTTT; CDR3 protein: CASSQQDPGPCQPQHF
J gene: TRBJ1-5; V gene: TRBV9; D gene: TRBD1; clone size: .; CDR3 DNA: TGTGCCACCAAAGGGGGCGGCAATCAGCCCCAGCATTTT; CDR3 protein: CATKGGGNQPQHF
J gene: TRBJ2-5; V gene: TRBV7-2; D gene: .; clone size: few; CDR3 DNA: TGTGCCAGCAGCCAGGGACGGCTCCAAGAGACCCAGTACTTC; CDR3 protein: CASSQGRLQETQYF
J gene: TRBJ1-6; V gene: TRBV28; D gene: .; clone size: .; CDR3 DNA: TGTGCCAGCAGTTTAGGGGGGGGCCCCTATAATTCACCCCTCCACTTT; CDR3 protein: CASSLGGGPYNSPLHF
J gene: TRBJ2-3; V gene: TRBV11-3; D gene: .; clone size: .; CDR3 DNA: TGTGCCAGCAGCTTAGGAACCCAGGTGGTACGCAGTTGGTATTTT; CDR3 protein: CASSLGTQVVRSWYF
J gene: TRBJ2-7; V gene: TRBV14; D gene: .; clone size: .; CDR3 DNA: TGTGCCAGCAGCCAATTGAGGGGCAGCTCCTACGAGCAGTACTTC; CDR3 protein: CASSQLRGSSYEQYF
J gene: TRBJ1-1; V gene: TRBV7-2; D gene: .; clone size: .; CDR3 DNA: TGTGCCAGCAGCTCCTACATGAACACTGAAGCTTTCTTT; CDR3 protein: CASSSYMNTEAFF
J gene: TRBJ2-7; V gene: TRBV28; D gene: TRBD1; clone size: medium-sized; CDR3 DNA: TGTGCCAGCAGTTCACAGGGGCGCAACTACGAGCAGTACTTC; CDR3 protein: CASSSQGRNYEQYF
J gene: TRBJ1-1; V gene: TRBV10-2; D gene: .; clone size: .; CDR3 DNA: TGCGCCAGCAGTGGTTCCTCCACTGAAGCTTTCTTT; CDR3 protein: CASSGSSTEAFF
J gene: TRBJ2-7; V gene: TRBV11-3; D gene: .; clone size: .; CDR3 DNA: TGTGCCAGCAGCCCTGATGGGGGGACCTACGAGCAGTACTTC; CDR3 protein: CASSPDGGTYEQYF
J gene: TRBJ2-3; V gene: TRBV11-3; D gene: .; clone size: .; CDR3 DNA: TGTGCCAGCACCGAGTGGGCAGTTCCCACAGATACGCAGTATTTT; CDR3 protein: CASTEWAVPTDTQYF
J gene: TRBJ2-2; V gene: TRBV5-1; D gene: .; clone size: .; CDR3 DNA: TGCGCCAGCAGCCCAGGGGCAGGGAACACCGGGGAGCTGTTTTTT; CDR3 protein: CASSPGAGNTGELFF
J gene: TRBJ1-1; V gene: TRBV5-1; D gene: .; clone size: .; CDR3 DNA: TGCGCCAGCAGCTTGGGGGTACAGGGTCTGAACACTGAAGCTTTCTTT; CDR3 protein: CASSLGVQGLNTEAFF
J gene: TRBJ2-5; V gene: TRBV10-3; D gene: TRBD2; clone size: few; CDR3 DNA: TGTGCCATCAGTGAGTCAAGCGGGGGGCTACAAGAGACCCAGTACTTC; CDR3 protein: CAISESSGGLQETQYF
J gene: TRBJ2-7; V gene: TRBV5-1; D gene: .; clone size: .; CDR3 DNA: TGCGCCAGCAGCTTGGTCATCGGGGGCTTCTACGAGCAGTACTTC; CDR3 protein: CASSLVIGGFYEQYF
J gene: TRBJ1-1; V gene: TRBV7-2; D gene: TRBD1; clone size: .; CDR3 DNA: TGTGCCAGCAGCGCCCCCGACAGGGATGAAGCTTTCTTT; CDR3 protein: CASSAPDRDEAFF
J gene: TRBJ2-3; V gene: TRBV7-8; D gene: .; clone size: .; CDR3 DNA: TGTGCCAGCAGCTTAGGGGCCACAGATACGCAGTATTTT; CDR3 protein: CASSLGATDTQYF
J gene: TRBJ1-1; V gene: TRBV9; D gene: TRBD1; clone size: .; CDR3 DNA: TGTGCCAGCAGCGTCGGGACAGTCAACACTGAAGCTTTCTTT; CDR3 protein: CASSVGTVNTEAFF
J gene: TRBJ2-2; V gene: TRBV10-2; D gene: TRBD2; clone size: once; CDR3 DNA: TGCGCCAGCAGTGCGACTAGCGGTGCCGGGGAGCTGTTTTTT; CDR3 protein: CASSATSGAGELFF
J gene: TRBJ1-2; V gene: TRBV6-8; D gene: TRBD1; clone size: .; CDR3 DNA: TGTGCCAGCAGGCCGGGACAGGGGGGAGCTAACTATGGCTACACCTTC; CDR3 protein: CASRPGQGGANYGYTF
J gene: TRBJ1-5; V gene: TRBV6-8; D gene: .; clone size: few; CDR3 DNA: TGTGCCAGCAGAGCAACAGCGAATAGCAATCAGCCCCAGCATTTT; CDR3 protein: CASRATANSNQPQHF
J gene: TRBJ1-5; V gene: TRBV19; D gene: .; clone size: .; CDR3 DNA: TGTGCCAGTAGTATAGCGTCCGGGACGGGGGGAAATCAGCCCCAGCATTTT; CDR3 protein: CASSIASGTGGNQPQHF
J gene: TRBJ1-2; V gene: TRBV28; D gene: .; clone size: .; CDR3 DNA: TGTGCCAGCAGTTCCTTAGGGTGGTATGGCTACACCTTC; CDR3 protein: CASSSLGWYGYTF
J gene: TRBJ1-1; V gene: TRBV9; D gene: .; clone size: few; CDR3 DNA: TGTGCCAGCAGCGCCCAGCTTTCCACTGAAGCTTTCTTT; CDR3 protein: CASSAQLSTEAFF
J gene: TRBJ2-2; V gene: TRBV11-3; D gene: .; clone size: .; CDR3 DNA: TGTGCCAGCACCCAGTCCGGACATACCGGGGAGCTGTTTTTT; CDR3 protein: CASTQSGHTGELFF
J gene: TRBJ1-3; V gene: TRBV6-8; D gene: .; clone size: .; CDR3 DNA: TGTGCCAGCAGACCCCAGGGCTCCAAAGGAAACACCATATATTTT; CDR3 protein: CASRPQGSKGNTIYF
J gene: TRBJ1-2; V gene: TRBV25-1; D gene: TRBD1; clone size: .; CDR3 DNA: TGTGCCAGCAGCGCGGGACAGGGTTATGGCTACACCTTC; CDR3 protein: CASSAGQGYGYTF
J gene: TRBJ2-7; V gene: TRBV11-3; D gene: .; clone size: .; CDR3 DNA: TGTGCCAGCAGCCGGGTGGTGGGGTTTGGAGAGCAGTACTTC; CDR3 protein: CASSRVVGFGEQYF
J gene: TRBJ1-5; V gene: TRBV28; D gene: .; clone size: .; CDR3 DNA: TGTGCCAGCAGTCCAGGACAGAGCAAGTGGCCCCAGCATTTT; CDR3 protein: CASSPGQSKWPQHF
J gene: TRBJ1-1; V gene: TRBV6-8; D gene: .; clone size: medium-sized; CDR3 DNA: TGTGCCAGCAAGATCTCGGGGGCAGAGGGAACTGAAGCTTTCTTT; CDR3 protein: CASKISGAEGTEAFF
J gene: TRBJ2-5; V gene: TRBV11-3; D gene: TRBD2; clone size: .; CDR3 DNA: TGTGCCAGCAGCATTAAACTAGCGGGGATGGTGGAGACCCAGTACTTC; CDR3 protein: CASSIKLAGMVETQYF
J gene: TRBJ2-3; V gene: TRBV10-2; D gene: .; clone size: .; CDR3 DNA: TGCGCCAGCGCTCGTGCGCTCGCAGATACGCAGTATTTT; CDR3 protein: CASARALADTQYF
J gene: TRBJ2-3; V gene: TRBV11-3; D gene: TRBD2; clone size: .; CDR3 DNA: TGTGCCAGCAGCTTACCCACTAGCGGGGGGCCTGAAGATACGCAGTATTTT; CDR3 protein: CASSLPTSGGPEDTQYF
J gene: TRBJ1-1; V gene: TRBV11-3; D gene: .; clone size: medium-sized; CDR3 DNA: TGTGCCAGCAGCTTTCGGACCGCGAACACTGAAGCTTTCTTT; CDR3 protein: CASSFRTANTEAFF
J gene: TRBJ2-1; V gene: TRBV29-1; D gene: .; clone size: large; CDR3 DNA: TGCAGTCACCGTCGGGGAGGCAATGAGCAGTTCTTC; CDR3 protein: CSHRRGGNEQFF
J gene: TRBJ1-1; V gene: TRBV11-3; D gene: TRBD1; clone size: large; CDR3 DNA: TGTGCCAGCTTCTTTAGGGGGCTACACACTGAAGCTTTCTTT; CDR3 protein: CASFFRGLHTEAFF
J gene: TRBJ1-4; V gene: TRBV28; D gene: .; clone size: .; CDR3 DNA: TGTGCCAGCAGCCGCACCCAGTATGCAACTAATGAAAAACTGTTTTTT; CDR3 protein: CASSRTQYATNEKLFF